The T cell receptor (beta chain) under discussion was sequenced for a study of T cell responses to AZD1222 COVID-19 vaccine. Assay: immunoSEQ multiplex PCR; the TCRdb copy retains only in-frame clones and omits some. This repertoire shows 150,000 to 200,000 clones, 87% found once; its top ten account for 2.7%. As for this clone: The antigen is not known.

General study points: Nearly half of spike-specific TCRs reportedly target variant regions that are unmutated in the B.1.351 and B.1.1.7 variants. White British donors predominated, females outnumbered males, and clonal diversity was possibly underestimated.

V dropped 7 bases and J dropped 0; count of bases not matched to a gene: 3. The CDR3 loop spans 15 amino acids. The germline V gene has CDR1 SNHLY and CDR2 FYNNEI. The sequencing here drew on peripheral blood, taken on day 0 of MenACWY control vaccination. The TCR originated in an adult in good health. The genes are TRBV2 and TRBJ2-1, with 10 nucleotides matching TRBD2. The CDR3 reads CASKSSGSSYNEQFF. Here the CDR3 DNA reads TGTGCCAGCAAATCTAGCGGGAGCTCCTACAATGAGCAGTTCTTC.